Presented here are 4 T cell receptor beta chains from one specimen sequenced in a study of blood T cell repertoires in COVID-19. Only in-frame clones appear in the TCRdb table, and some are missing; sequencing was by immunoSEQ multiplex PCR. The profile shows over 400,000 clones, 70% to 90% of them singletons. Sequencing used peripheral blood. All receptors come from a human donor in a cohort sampled during active COVID-19.

As regards this clone: The identical CDR3 is also encoded by other nucleotide sequences in the sample. The CDR3 DNA sequence: TGTGCCAGCAGTTATGGGGGAGGTGGGCAGCCCCAGCATTTT. Its protein is CASSYGGGGQPQHF. The rearrangement uses TRBV6-5 and TRBJ1-5; D perhaps matches TRBD1 (5 bases). V dropped 3 bases and J dropped 7 bases, with 13 bases sitting between them. Germline V gene lookup returns CDR1 MNHEY and CDR2 SVGAGI. CDR3 size: 14 residues.

The rearrangement uses TRBV7-2 and TRBJ2-5; D remains ambiguous. The germline CDR1 and CDR2 sequences are SGHTA and FQGNSA. V was trimmed by 4 bases and J by 5 bases, leaving 5 bases between them. The CDR3 has 11 residues. The CDR3 bases are TGTGCCAGCAGCTACGGGGAGACCCAGTACTTC. It yields the protein CASSYGETQYF.

This clone was counted between two and nine times. J is TRBJ1-6 and V is TRBV28, with 10 bases fitting TRBD1. Germline CDR1 and CDR2: MDHEN and SYDVKM. CDR3 length: 15 residues. V lost 3 bases and J lost 9; bases outside the gene matches: 5. CDR3 sequence reads: CASSFGQGVGSPLHF. The CDR3 DNA reads as TGTGCCAGCAGTTTCGGACAGGGGGTGGGTTCACCCCTCCACTTT. Filled out from reference TRBV28 and TRBJ1-6, the complete variable domain reads DVKVTQSSRYLVKRTGEKVFLECVQDMDHENMFWYRQDPGLGLRLIYFSYDVKMKEKGDIPEGYSVSREKKERFSLILESASTNQTSMYLCASSFGQGVGSPLHFGNGTRLTVT.

This clone was detected once. J is TRBJ2-2 and V is TRBV4-2, with D possibly TRBD2 on 5 matching bases. Per the germline V gene, CDR1 is LGHNA and CDR2 is YNFKEQ. V dropped 0 bases and J dropped 2 bases, with 16 bases sitting between them. The CDR3 runs to 18 residues. CDR3 DNA sequence: TGTGCCAGCAGCCAAGATTTCGCGGGCAGAGCAAACACCGGGGAGCTGTTTTTT. This sequence encodes CASSQDFAGRANTGELFF.